The 5 T cell receptor beta chains below were found in one sample sequenced in a study of cytomegalovirus exposure and HLA in healthy donors. PCR was performed using 60 Vbeta and 13 Jbeta primers. Clones were read by immunoSEQ multiplex PCR, and TCRdb kept only the in-frame ones, dropping some. The table lists 65,000 to 85,000 clones, roughly 89% of them singletons, with roughly 2% in the top ten. The sequencing sample was made of PBMCs. The receptor set was obtained from a woman aged 25-40 years in good health and CMV-seronegative.

V gene TRBV5-1 combines with J gene TRBJ1-1, with D possibly matching TRBD1 (5 bases). Per the germline V gene, CDR1 is SGHRS and CDR2 is YFSETQ. The CDR3 length is 17 residues. V lost 0 bases, J lost 0 bases, and 15 bases lay in between. CDR3 sequence: CASSLGLGQLMNTEAFF. In nucleotides, the CDR3 is TGCGCCAGCAGCTTGGGTTTGGGGCAGTTGATGAACACTGAAGCTTTCTTT.

The chain couples TRBV5-1 to TRBJ1-4; a possible D gene is TRBD1 (5 bases). Trimming took off 0 bases at V and 5 bases at J, with 11 bases between the two ends. The CDR3 is made up of 15 amino acids. Germline V gene sequence: CDR1 SGHRS, CDR2 YFSETQ. CDR3 DNA: TGCGCCAGCAGCTTGGGGTGGCAGGGAAATGAAAAACTGTTTTTT. It translates to CASSLGWQGNEKLFF.

This sequence joins TRBV6-5 and TRBJ1-6; weak D call: TRBD1 (6 bases). The V and J ends lost 5 bases and 7 bases respectively, with 9 bases between them. The CDR3 loop spans 13 amino acids. Germline V CDR1 and CDR2: MNHEY, SVGAGI. CDR3 amino acids: CASSPQGNSPLHF. The DNA for the CDR3 is TGTGCCAGCAGTCCCCAGGGGAATTCACCCCTCCACTTT.

The gene calls are TRBV11-3 and TRBJ1-2; possible D gene TRBD1, 6 bases. The CDR3 consists of 15 residues. CDR1 is SGHNT, CDR2 YENEEA, per germline. V shed 1 base and J shed 4 bases, with 13 bases lying between them. Here the CDR3 reads CASSLGRGVFYGYTF. CDR3 sequence (DNA): TGTGCCAGCAGCTTAGGCAGGGGAGTATTCTATGGCTACACCTTC.

The chain couples TRBV9 to TRBJ2-1, with a possible D match to TRBD1 (5 bases). Germline values: CDR1 SGDLS, CDR2 YYNGEE. V was pared by 4 bases and J by 6 bases, with 14 bases between. The CDR3 contains 14 residues. The CDR3 DNA reads TGTGCCAGCAGCCTCGGACATAGGCTCAATGAGCAGTTCTTC. Its translation: CASSLGHRLNEQFF. The complete variable domain, with remaining parts taken from reference TRBV9 and TRBJ2-1, reads DSGVTQTPKHLITATGQRVTLRCSPRSGDLSVYWYQQSLDQGLQFLIQYYNGEERAKGNILERFSAQQFPDLHSELNLSSLELGDSALYFCASSLGHRLNEQFFGPGTRLTVL.